This is a list of T cell receptor beta chains from one sample in a study of cytomegalovirus exposure and HLA in healthy donors. Measured with immunoSEQ multiplex PCR; TCRdb has only the in-frame clones, and not every one. This table has about 200,000 clones, 75% to 85% appearing once. The source material was PBMCs. These receptors were collected from a male donor in good health and CMV-seropositive. The CDR3 runs from the conserved cysteine through the conserved F or W. The D gene is left open where the match is weak. Expanded clones get a size class; other rows say once, few or many, or leave the size out.

J gene	D gene	clone size	V gene	CDR3 protein	CDR3 DNA
TRBJ2-2	TRBD1	.	TRBV7-3	CASSLRGQDTGELFF	TGTGCCAGCAGCTTACGGGGACAGGACACCGGGGAGCTGTTTTTT
TRBJ2-3	.	.	TRBV29-1	CSVEDAGRPDTQYF	TGCAGCGTTGAAGATGCGGGTAGGCCAGATACGCAGTATTTT
TRBJ1-2	.	.	TRBV7-9	CASTGGPGYGYTF	TGTGCCAGCACCGGGGGGCCCGGCTATGGCTACACCTTC
TRBJ2-7	.	.	TRBV7-2	CASSLADILSYEQYF	TGTGCCAGCAGCTTAGCGGACATCCTCTCCTACGAGCAGTACTTC
TRBJ1-5	.	.	TRBV2	CASSDVGGAPQPQHF	TGTGCCAGCAGTGATGTGGGAGGGGCCCCTCAGCCCCAGCATTTT
TRBJ2-7	.	.	TRBV7-9	CASSPYAGLSYEQYF	TGTGCCAGCAGCCCCTATGCAGGGCTATCCTACGAGCAGTACTTC
TRBJ1-1	.	.	TRBV6-5	CASSYSTGPTNTEAFF	TGTGCCAGCAGTTACTCCACAGGACCGACGAACACTGAAGCTTTCTTT
TRBJ1-6	TRBD1	.	TRBV18	CASSPTMLGQHNSPLHF	TGTGCCAGCTCACCGACTATGCTGGGACAGCATAATTCACCCCTCCACTTT
TRBJ2-2	.	.	TRBV7-7	CASSLLVNTGELFF	TGTGCTAGCAGCTTACTAGTTAACACCGGGGAGCTGTTTTTT
TRBJ2-2	TRBD1	.	TRBV5-1	CASSQRQGDYTGELFF	TGCGCCAGCAGCCAAAGACAGGGCGATTACACCGGGGAGCTGTTTTTT
TRBJ2-1	TRBD2	.	TRBV6-4	CASSDSGGRATEQFF	TGTGCCAGCAGTGACTCGGGCGGGAGGGCCACTGAGCAGTTCTTC
TRBJ1-5	.	.	TRBV19	CASSISYNQPQHF	TGTGCCAGTAGTATCAGTTACAATCAGCCCCAGCATTTT
TRBJ2-5	.	.	TRBV20-1	CSARDSGTQYF	TGCAGTGCTAGAGATTCCGGGACCCAGTACTTC
TRBJ1-1	.	.	TRBV7-9	CASSLAGGREAFF	TGTGCCAGCAGCTTAGCTGGGGGCCGGGAAGCTTTCTTT
TRBJ2-4	.	.	TRBV4-3	CASSQQDRQNIQYF	TGCGCCAGCAGCCAGCAGGACAGACAAAACATTCAGTACTTC
TRBJ2-3	TRBD2	once	TRBV7-2	CASSLTSGYTDTQYF	TGTGCCAGCAGCTTAACTAGCGGATACACAGATACGCAGTATTTT
TRBJ2-1	TRBD2	.	TRBV19	CASSRVSGPYNEQFF	TGTGCCTCAAGTAGAGTTAGCGGGCCGTACAATGAGCAGTTCTTC
TRBJ2-5	.	few	TRBV7-2	CASSLQETQYF	TGTGCCAGCAGCCTTCAAGAGACCCAGTACTTC
TRBJ2-3	.	.	TRBV11-3	CASSRGAGLGDTQYF	TGTGCCAGCAGCCGGGGGGCGGGATTGGGAGATACGCAGTATTTT
TRBJ1-2	TRBD1	once	TRBV6-5	CASSRGTANGYTF	TGTGCCAGCAGTCGAGGGACAGCGAATGGCTACACCTTC
TRBJ2-5	.	.	TRBV11-3	CASSLRASGSTETQYF	TGTGCCAGCAGCTTACGAGCGTCGGGGTCCACAGAGACCCAGTACTTC
TRBJ2-2	TRBD2	.	TRBV4-3	CASSLRLAGGPGELFF	TGCGCCAGCAGCCTAAGACTAGCGGGAGGACCCGGGGAGCTGTTTTTT
TRBJ1-1	TRBD1	.	TRBV19	CASSTPGQGVNTEAFF	TGTGCCAGTAGTACCCCGGGACAGGGGGTGAACACTGAAGCTTTCTTT
TRBJ2-1	.	.	TRBV27	CASRSTLYGPGNEQFF	TGTGCCAGCAGATCCACCCTCTACGGTCCGGGGAATGAGCAGTTCTTC
TRBJ2-5	TRBD2	.	TRBV29-1	CSVEGRASGPRETQYF	TGCAGCGTTGAAGGTCGGGCTAGCGGGCCCCGAGAGACCCAGTACTTC
TRBJ2-7	.	few	TRBV27	CASSLSRQAAPYF	TGTGCCAGCAGTTTATCCCGACAGGCGGCGCCGTACTTC
TRBJ1-5	.	few	TRBV6-1	CASSQYQPQHF	TGTGCCAGCAGTCAGTATCAGCCCCAGCATTTT
TRBJ2-5	.	.	TRBV25-1	CASSGHEETQYF	TGTGCCAGCAGTGGACATGAAGAGACCCAGTACTTC
TRBJ1-2	TRBD1	.	TRBV7-2	CASSLGGQGLNYGYTF	TGTGCCAGCAGCTTAGGAGGACAGGGACTCAACTATGGCTACACCTTC
TRBJ2-3	.	few	TRBV19	CASSLTGTDTQYF	TGTGCCAGTAGTTTGACAGGCACAGATACGCAGTATTTT
TRBJ2-2	.	.	TRBV6-5	CATTEPTGELFF	TGTGCCACTACTGAGCCCACCGGGGAGCTGTTTTTT
TRBJ2-7	TRBD1	.	TRBV28	CASCGIEGAHTYEQYF	TGTGCCAGCTGTGGGATTGAGGGGGCCCACACCTACGAGCAGTACTTC
TRBJ1-1	.	.	TRBV19	CASSPGHLTEAFF	TGTGCCAGTAGCCCGGGACACCTCACTGAAGCTTTCTTT
TRBJ2-7	TRBD2	.	TRBV29-1	CSVGSGGDLQYF	TGCAGCGTTGGTAGCGGGGGCGATCTACAGTACTTC
TRBJ1-5	TRBD1	.	TRBV2	CASSIQGDNIPQHF	TGTGCCAGCAGTATTCAGGGGGACAATATTCCCCAGCATTTT
TRBJ1-2	.	once	TRBV4-3	CASSRTGTPKGQGYTF	TGCGCCAGCAGCCGAACCGGGACTCCAAAGGGGCAAGGCTACACCTTC
TRBJ1-4	.	.	TRBV19	CASSSRDGRTNEKLFF	TGTGCCAGTAGTTCGCGGGACGGAAGAACTAATGAAAAACTGTTTTTT
TRBJ2-2	.	.	TRBV4-3	CASSQVYPGTGELFF	TGCGCCAGCAGCCAAGTCTACCCAGGCACCGGGGAGCTGTTTTTT